These 6 T cell receptor beta chains were sequenced from one sample in a study of radiation and T cells in renal cell carcinoma (dated by TCRdb to 2019 to 2021). Libraries were prepared through the immunoSEQ multiplex PCR assay. In its TCRdb copy, this immuneACCESS table keeps in-frame sequences only and misses some clones. Where compared with another copy, unresolved V genes explain less than half of these, and the others have no known cause. The table for this sample lists around 81,000 clones; about 85% of them were counted only once. The top ten constitute around 9.4% of the sample. Read against the paper, the sample's time point label means: blood 4 weeks post-SBRT, at nephrectomy. This sample's treatment or condition label indicates: 15 Gy SBRT to primary tumor, nephrectomy 4 weeks later. The sample was blood, taken from a patient whose treatment included radiotherapy and nephrectomy. The receptors come from a man aged 50 to 60 with renal cell carcinoma.

J is TRBJ1-2 and V is TRBV7-2, with D possibly TRBD1 on 5 matching bases. The germline V gene has CDR1 SGHTA and CDR2 FQGNSA. The CDR3 is 14 amino acids. Trimming left V 2 bases short and J 2 bases short, with 9 bases between. Here the CDR3 reads CASSLSPGNYGYTF. The CDR3 DNA is TGTGCCAGCAGCTTATCCCCAGGGAACTATGGCTACACCTTC.

The V and J genes are TRBV5-6 and TRBJ2-1, with D possibly matching TRBD2 (5 bases). Trimming took off 1 base at V and 10 bases at J, with 9 bases between the two ends. The CDR3 is 12 amino acids. Germline V gives CDR1 SGHDT, CDR2 YYEEEE. This CDR3 is CASSLRGKEQFF. The CDR3 region has the DNA TGTGCCAGCAGCTTGCGGGGAAAAGAGCAGTTCTTC.

The rearrangement uses TRBV28 and TRBJ2-5; 7 positions agree with TRBD2. V dropped 10 bases and J dropped 2; count of bases not matched to a gene: 10. The germline CDR1 and CDR2 sequences are MDHEN and SYDVKM. The CDR3 has 14 residues. CDR3 region: CATVSGGTQETQYF. The CDR3 nucleotides read TGTGCCACAGTTTCGGGGGGTACTCAAGAGACCCAGTACTTC.

This clone turned up a few times. The rearrangement links TRBV30 to TRBJ1-5; the D is unclear. The CDR3 sequence is 15 residues long. Germline V gives CDR1 GTSNPN, CDR2 SVGIG (reference sequence). Between the trimmed V and J ends, which lost 2 bases and 5 bases, there was a span of 16 bases. The DNA of the CDR3 is TGTGCCTGGAGTAAAGTCTACCGGGCGGATCAGCCCCAGCATTTT. It yields the protein CAWSKVYRADQPQHF.

The chain recombines TRBV28 with TRBJ2-7, with 13 bases lining up with TRBD2. Trimming removed 5 bases from V and 4 bases from J; junction bases left unmatched: 5. Germline V gene data show CDR1 as MDHEN and CDR2 as SYDVKM. The CDR3 runs 15 residues. In DNA, the CDR3 is TGTGCCAGCAGTCCGACTAGCGGGAGGATGTACGAGCAGTACTTC. Amino acid sequence: CASSPTSGRMYEQYF.

V and J are TRBV9 and TRBJ2-1; 9 bases map to TRBD2. Germline V gene sequence: CDR1 SGDLS, CDR2 YYNGEE. V lost 3 bases and J lost 8; bases outside the gene matches: 6. CDR3 length equals 14 residues. CDR3 amino acids: CASSGSGRIDEQFF. In DNA, the CDR3 is TGTGCCAGCAGCGGGAGCGGGAGGATCGATGAGCAGTTCTTC.